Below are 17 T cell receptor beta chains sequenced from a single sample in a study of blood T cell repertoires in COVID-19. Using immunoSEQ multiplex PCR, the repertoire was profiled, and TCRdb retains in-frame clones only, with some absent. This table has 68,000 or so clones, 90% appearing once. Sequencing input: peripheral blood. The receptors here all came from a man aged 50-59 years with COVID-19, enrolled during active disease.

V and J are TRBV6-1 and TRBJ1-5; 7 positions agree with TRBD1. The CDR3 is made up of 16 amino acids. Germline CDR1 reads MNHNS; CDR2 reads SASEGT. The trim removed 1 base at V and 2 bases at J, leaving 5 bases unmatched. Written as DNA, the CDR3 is TGTGCCAGCAGTGAAGTAACAGGGGAGGGCAATCAGCCCCAGCATTTT. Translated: CASSEVTGEGNQPQHF.

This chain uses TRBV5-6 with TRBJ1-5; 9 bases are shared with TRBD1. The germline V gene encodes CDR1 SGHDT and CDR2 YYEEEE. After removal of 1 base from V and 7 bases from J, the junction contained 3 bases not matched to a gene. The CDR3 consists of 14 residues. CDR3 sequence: CASSLTGGGQPQHF. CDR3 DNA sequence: TGTGCCAGCAGCTTGACAGGGGGCGGCCAGCCCCAGCATTTT.

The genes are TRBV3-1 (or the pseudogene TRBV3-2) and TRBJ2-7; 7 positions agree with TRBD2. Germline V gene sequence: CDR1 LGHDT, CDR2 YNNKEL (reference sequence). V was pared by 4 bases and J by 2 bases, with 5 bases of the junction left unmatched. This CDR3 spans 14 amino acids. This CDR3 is CASSLAGSTYEQYF. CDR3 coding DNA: TGTGCCAGCAGCCTAGCGGGTTCCACCTACGAGCAGTACTTC.

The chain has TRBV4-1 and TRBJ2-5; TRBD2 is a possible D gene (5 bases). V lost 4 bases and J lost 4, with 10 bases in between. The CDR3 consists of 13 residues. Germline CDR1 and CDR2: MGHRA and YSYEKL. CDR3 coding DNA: TGCGCCAGCAGCCCCCTCGGGGTAGAGACCCAGTACTTC. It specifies CASSPLGVETQYF.

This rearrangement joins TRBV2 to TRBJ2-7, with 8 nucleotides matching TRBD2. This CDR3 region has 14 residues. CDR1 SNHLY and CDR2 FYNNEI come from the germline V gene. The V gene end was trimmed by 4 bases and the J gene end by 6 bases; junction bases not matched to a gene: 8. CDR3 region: CASSVGLAGLEQYF. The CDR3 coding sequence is TGTGCCAGCAGTGTTGGTCTAGCGGGTCTCGAGCAGTACTTC.

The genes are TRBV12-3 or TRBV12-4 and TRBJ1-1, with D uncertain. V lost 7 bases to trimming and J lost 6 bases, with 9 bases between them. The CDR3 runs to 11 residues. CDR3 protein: CASNYRAEAFF. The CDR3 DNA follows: TGTGCCAGCAACTATCGGGCTGAAGCTTTCTTT.

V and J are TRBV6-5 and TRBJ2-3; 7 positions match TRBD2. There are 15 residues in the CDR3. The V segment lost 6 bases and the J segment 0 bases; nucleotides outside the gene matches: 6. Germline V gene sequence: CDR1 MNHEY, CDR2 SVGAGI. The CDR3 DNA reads TGTGCCAGCAGCCCCCTAGCGGTTAGCACAGATACGCAGTATTTT. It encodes CASSPLAVSTDTQYF.

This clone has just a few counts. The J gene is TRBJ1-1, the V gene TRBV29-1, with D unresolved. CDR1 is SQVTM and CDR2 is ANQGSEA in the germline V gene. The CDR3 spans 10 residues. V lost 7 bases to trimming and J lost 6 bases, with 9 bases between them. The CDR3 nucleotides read TGCAGCGCCGGGTGGCCTGAAGCTTTCTTT. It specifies CSAGWPEAFF.

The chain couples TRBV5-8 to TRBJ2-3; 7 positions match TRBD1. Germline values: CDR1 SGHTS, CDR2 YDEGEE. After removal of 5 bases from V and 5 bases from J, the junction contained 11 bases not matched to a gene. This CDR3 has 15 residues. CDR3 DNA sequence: TGTGCCAGCAGTCTCGCCGGGACAGTGGGAGATACGCAGTATTTT. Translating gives CASSLAGTVGDTQYF.

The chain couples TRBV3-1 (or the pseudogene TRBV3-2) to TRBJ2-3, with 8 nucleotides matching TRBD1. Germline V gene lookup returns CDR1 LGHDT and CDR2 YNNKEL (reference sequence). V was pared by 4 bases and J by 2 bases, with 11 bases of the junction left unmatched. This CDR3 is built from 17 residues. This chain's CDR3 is CASSRFPGQAFTDTQYF. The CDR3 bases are TGTGCCAGCAGCCGTTTCCCGGGACAGGCGTTCACAGATACGCAGTATTTT.

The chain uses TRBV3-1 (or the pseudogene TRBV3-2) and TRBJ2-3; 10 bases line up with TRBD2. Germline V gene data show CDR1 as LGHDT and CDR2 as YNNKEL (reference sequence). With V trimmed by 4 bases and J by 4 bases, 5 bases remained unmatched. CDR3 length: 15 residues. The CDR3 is CASSPAGGSPDTQYF. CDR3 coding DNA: TGTGCCAGCAGCCCAGCGGGAGGGTCCCCAGATACGCAGTATTTT.

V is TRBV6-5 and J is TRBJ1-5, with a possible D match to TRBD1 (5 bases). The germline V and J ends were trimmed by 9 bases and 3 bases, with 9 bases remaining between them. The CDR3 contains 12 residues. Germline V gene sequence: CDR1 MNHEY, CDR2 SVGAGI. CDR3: CASQGPNQPQHF. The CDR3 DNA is TGTGCCAGTCAGGGTCCCAATCAGCCCCAGCATTTT.

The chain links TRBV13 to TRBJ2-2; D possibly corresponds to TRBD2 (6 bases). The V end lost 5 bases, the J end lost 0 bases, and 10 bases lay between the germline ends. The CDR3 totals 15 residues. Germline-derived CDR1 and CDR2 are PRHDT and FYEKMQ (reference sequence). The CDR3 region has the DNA TGTGCCAGCAGCCCCGGCGGGGCGAACACCGGGGAGCTGTTTTTT. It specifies CASSPGGANTGELFF. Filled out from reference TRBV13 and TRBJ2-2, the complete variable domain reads AAGVIQSPRHLIKEKRETATLKCYPIPRHDTVYWYQQGPGQDPQFLISFYEKMQSDKGSIPDRFSAQQFSDYHSELNMSSLELGDSALYFCASSPGGANTGELFFGEGSRLTVL.

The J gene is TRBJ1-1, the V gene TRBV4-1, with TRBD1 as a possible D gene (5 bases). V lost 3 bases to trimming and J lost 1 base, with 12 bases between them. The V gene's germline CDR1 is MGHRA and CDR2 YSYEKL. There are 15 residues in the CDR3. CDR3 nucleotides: TGCGCCAGCAGCCACCCCCTGGGGGGGAACACTGAAGCTTTCTTT. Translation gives CASSHPLGGNTEAFF.

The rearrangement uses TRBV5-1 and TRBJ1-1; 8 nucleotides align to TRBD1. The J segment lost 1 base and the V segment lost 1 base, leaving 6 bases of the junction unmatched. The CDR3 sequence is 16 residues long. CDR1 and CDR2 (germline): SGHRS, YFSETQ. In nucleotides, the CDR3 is TGCGCCAGCAGCTTGAGCAGGGGGCAGGGGAACACTGAAGCTTTCTTT. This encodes CASSLSRGQGNTEAFF.

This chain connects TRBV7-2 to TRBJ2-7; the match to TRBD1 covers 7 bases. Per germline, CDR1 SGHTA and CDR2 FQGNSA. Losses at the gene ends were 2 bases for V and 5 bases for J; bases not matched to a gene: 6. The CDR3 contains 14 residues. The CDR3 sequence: CASSLTGQKDEQYF. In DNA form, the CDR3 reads TGTGCCAGCAGCTTAACGGGACAGAAGGACGAGCAGTACTTC.

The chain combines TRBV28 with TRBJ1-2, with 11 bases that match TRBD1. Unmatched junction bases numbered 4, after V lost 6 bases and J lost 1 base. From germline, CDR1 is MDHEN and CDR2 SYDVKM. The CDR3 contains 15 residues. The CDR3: CASRRTGGGNYGYTF. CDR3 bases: TGTGCCAGCAGGCGGACAGGGGGCGGTAACTATGGCTACACCTTC.